These 5 T cell receptor beta chains share one sample of origin, sequenced in a study of OX40 agonist ivuxolimab in advanced cancers. The protocol was immunoSEQ multiplex PCR, while the TCRdb copy is restricted to in-frame clones and leaves out a portion. The sample lists 41,000 or so clones, around four fifths occurring once. The sample here was CD4+ or CD8+ T cells sorted from blood, taken in a trial of the OX40 agonist ivuxolimab. All receptors come from an adult with an advanced solid tumor such as melanoma, head and neck, liver or kidney cancer.

CDR3 protein: CASGRLTDTQYF. The CDR3 region has the DNA TGTGCCAGCGGACGTTTAACAGATACGCAGTATTTT. This chain uses TRBV2 with TRBJ2-3; D is ambiguous. In germline, CDR1 is SNHLY, CDR2 FYNNEI. The CDR3 spans 12 residues. V lost 8 bases and J lost 3, with 9 bases in between.

This rearrangement joins TRBV6-5 to TRBJ1-5; unclear D gene. The CDR3 runs to 14 residues. The V gene lost 2 bases and the J gene lost 2 bases, with 7 bases spanning the gap. Germline loops: CDR1 MNHEY, CDR2 SVGAGI. Here the CDR3 reads CASSYGVGNQPQHF. For the CDR3, the DNA is TGTGCCAGCAGTTACGGGGTCGGCAATCAGCCCCAGCATTTT.

This clone appeared a single time. The V and J genes are TRBV20-1 and TRBJ1-1; unclear D gene. This CDR3 is built from 11 residues. From germline, CDR1 is DFQATT and CDR2 SNEGSKA (reference sequence). The V end lost 3 bases, the J end lost 6 bases, and 8 bases lay between the germline ends. CDR3 loop: CSARGNSEAFF. Written as DNA, the CDR3 is TGCAGTGCTAGGGGCAATTCTGAAGCTTTCTTT.

This sequence joins TRBV27 and TRBJ2-3; 7 bases fit TRBD2. The CDR3 consists of 16 residues. With 3 bases clipped from V and 1 base from J, the junction kept 7 bases outside the gene matches. CDR1 and CDR2 from the germline V gene are MNHEY and SMNVEV (reference sequence). CDR3 sequence: CASSFLAGVGTDTQYF. The CDR3 DNA reads TGTGCCAGCAGTTTCCTGGCGGGAGTTGGCACAGATACGCAGTATTTT.

This chain connects TRBV9 to TRBJ2-5; TRBD2 is a possible D gene (6 bases). The CDR3 totals 15 residues. Trimming pared 0 bases from V and 2 bases from J, leaving 11 bases between. From germline, CDR1 is SGDLS and CDR2 YYNGEE. CDR3 sequence reads: CASSVEGGLQETQYF. The CDR3 nucleotides are TGTGCCAGCAGCGTAGAGGGAGGACTGCAAGAGACCCAGTACTTC. Full variable domain (outside the CDR3, taken from reference TRBV9 and TRBJ2-5): DSGVTQTPKHLITATGQRVTLRCSPRSGDLSVYWYQQSLDQGLQFLIQYYNGEERAKGNILERFSAQQFPDLHSELNLSSLELGDSALYFCASSVEGGLQETQYFGPGTRLLVL.